These T cell receptor beta chains were read from a single sample in a study of cytomegalovirus exposure and HLA in healthy donors. Data came from immunoSEQ multiplex PCR; TCRdb stores just in-frame clones and leaves some out. The sample lists approximately 110,000 clones, just under 95% occurring once. The specimen sequenced was PBMCs. These receptors were collected from a woman younger than 30 in good health and CMV-seronegative. Each CDR3 is given with its conserved first and last residue. The D gene is left open where the match is weak. A row's size may be missing; if present it is once, few, many or a size class.

j_gene: TRBJ1-2
abundance: -
v_gene: TRBV28
d_gene: -
CDR3nt: TGTGCCAGCAGTTTAGGGCAGGCGCGGGATGGCTACACCTTC
CDR3aa: CASSLGQARDGYTF

j_gene: TRBJ1-4
abundance: once
v_gene: TRBV4-1
d_gene: -
CDR3nt: TGCGCCAGCAGCCAAGGCGCGGGGGAGGATGAAAAACTGTTTTTT
CDR3aa: CASSQGAGEDEKLFF

j_gene: TRBJ2-2
abundance: -
v_gene: TRBV9
d_gene: -
CDR3nt: TGTGCCAGCAGCGTCGGGACTGGCGATCCCGGGGAGCTGTTTTTT
CDR3aa: CASSVGTGDPGELFF

j_gene: TRBJ2-7
abundance: -
v_gene: TRBV9
d_gene: -
CDR3nt: TGTGCCAGCAGCGTAAACGGAGGGCGGTACGAGCAGTACTTC
CDR3aa: CASSVNGGRYEQYF

j_gene: TRBJ2-7
abundance: -
v_gene: TRBV7-9
d_gene: TRBD1
CDR3nt: TGTGCCAGCAGCCTAAGGGACAGAGACCTTTCCTACGAGCAGTACTTC
CDR3aa: CASSLRDRDLSYEQYF

j_gene: TRBJ1-6
abundance: -
v_gene: TRBV5-1
d_gene: -
CDR3nt: TGCGCCAGCAGCTTGGACAGGTCGGTTTCACCCCTCCACTTT
CDR3aa: CASSLDRSVSPLHF

j_gene: TRBJ1-1
abundance: -
v_gene: TRBV5-4
d_gene: TRBD1
CDR3nt: TGTGCCAGCAGCCAGGGACAGGGGGTGGGAACTGAAGCTTTCTTT
CDR3aa: CASSQGQGVGTEAFF

j_gene: TRBJ1-6
abundance: -
v_gene: TRBV30
d_gene: -
CDR3nt: TGTGCCTGGAGTGTTGGCCAGGGGCGATCACCCCTCCACTTT
CDR3aa: CAWSVGQGRSPLHF

j_gene: TRBJ2-7
abundance: -
v_gene: TRBV30
d_gene: -
CDR3nt: TGTGCCTGGAGTTTAGCCAGAGCCTACGAGCAGTACTTC
CDR3aa: CAWSLARAYEQYF

j_gene: TRBJ2-3
abundance: -
v_gene: TRBV5-6
d_gene: TRBD2
CDR3nt: TGTGCCAGCAGCTTGTTTTCAGCGGGGTTGGCTTTT
CDR3aa: CASSLFSAGLAF

j_gene: TRBJ2-5
abundance: -
v_gene: TRBV6-5
d_gene: -
CDR3nt: TGTGCCAGCAGAAACAGGGAAGTTTGGGAGACCCAGTACTTC
CDR3aa: CASRNREVWETQYF

j_gene: TRBJ1-6
abundance: -
v_gene: TRBV27
d_gene: -
CDR3nt: TGTGCCAGCAGTTTATCATCAGGGGTAACTAATTCACCCCTCCACTTT
CDR3aa: CASSLSSGVTNSPLHF

j_gene: TRBJ1-2
abundance: -
v_gene: TRBV2
d_gene: TRBD1
CDR3nt: TGTGCCAGCAGTGGCGAAGGGACAGCAAACTATGGCTACACCTTC
CDR3aa: CASSGEGTANYGYTF

j_gene: TRBJ1-6
abundance: -
v_gene: TRBV18
d_gene: -
CDR3nt: TGTGCCAGCTCACTATATTCTAGCTCCTATAATTCACCCCTCCACTTT
CDR3aa: CASSLYSSSYNSPLHF

j_gene: TRBJ2-2
abundance: -
v_gene: TRBV6-4
d_gene: -
CDR3nt: TGTGCCAGCAGTGGCAGGGACACCGGGGAGCTGTTTTTT
CDR3aa: CASSGRDTGELFF

j_gene: TRBJ1-1
abundance: once
v_gene: TRBV28
d_gene: -
CDR3nt: TGTGCCAGCAGTTTACTCTGGGGCGATGGTCCGGAAGCTTTCTTT
CDR3aa: CASSLLWGDGPEAFF

j_gene: TRBJ1-2
abundance: -
v_gene: TRBV28
d_gene: TRBD1
CDR3nt: TGTGCCAGCAGTTTCCATGGACAGGGGGCGCCTGGCTACACCTTC
CDR3aa: CASSFHGQGAPGYTF

j_gene: TRBJ1-1
abundance: -
v_gene: TRBV6-6
d_gene: -
CDR3nt: TGTGCCGCGACAGGGAACACTGAAGCTTTCTTT
CDR3aa: CAATGNTEAFF

j_gene: TRBJ2-7
abundance: -
v_gene: TRBV5-1
d_gene: -
CDR3nt: TGCGCCAGCAGCAGTACGGTCGACGAGCAGTACTTC
CDR3aa: CASSSTVDEQYF

j_gene: TRBJ2-1
abundance: -
v_gene: TRBV2
d_gene: -
CDR3nt: TGTGCCAGCACTCTACAGGGGGGGTACAATGAGCAGTTCTTC
CDR3aa: CASTLQGGYNEQFF

j_gene: TRBJ2-7
abundance: -
v_gene: TRBV28
d_gene: TRBD2
CDR3nt: TGTGCCAGCAGTTTTGGAGCGGGAGGACCCTACGAGCAGTACTTC
CDR3aa: CASSFGAGGPYEQYF

j_gene: TRBJ2-7
abundance: -
v_gene: TRBV6-1
d_gene: TRBD2
CDR3nt: TGTGCCAGCAGTGAAGGCGGGAGCGTCTACGAGCAGTACTTC
CDR3aa: CASSEGGSVYEQYF

j_gene: TRBJ1-1
abundance: -
v_gene: TRBV28
d_gene: -
CDR3nt: TGTGCCAGCAGTTTCAGGGCCCCAAAAGCTTTCTTT
CDR3aa: CASSFRAPKAFF

j_gene: TRBJ2-7
abundance: few
v_gene: TRBV27
d_gene: -
CDR3nt: TGTGCCACCGAGACAGCATACGAGCAGTACTTC
CDR3aa: CATETAYEQYF

j_gene: TRBJ1-5
abundance: -
v_gene: TRBV30
d_gene: -
CDR3nt: TGTGCCTGGAGTTCCGCGGGGAATCAGCCCCAGCATTTT
CDR3aa: CAWSSAGNQPQHF

j_gene: TRBJ2-7
abundance: -
v_gene: TRBV27
d_gene: -
CDR3nt: TGTGCCAGCAGTTTTAGGTTTGCGAGAGGCGAGCAGTACTTC
CDR3aa: CASSFRFARGEQYF

j_gene: TRBJ1-2
abundance: -
v_gene: TRBV19
d_gene: -
CDR3nt: TGTGCCAGTAGTATAGAGCAGGGCGGAATGTATGGCTACACCTTC
CDR3aa: CASSIEQGGMYGYTF

j_gene: TRBJ2-1
abundance: few
v_gene: TRBV29-1
d_gene: -
CDR3nt: TGCAGCGTCCAACCACAGGGCTATGAGCAGTTCTTC
CDR3aa: CSVQPQGYEQFF

j_gene: TRBJ1-2
abundance: -
v_gene: TRBV19
d_gene: TRBD1
CDR3nt: TGTGCCACTAGACCATACAGGGGAGTCTATGGCTACACCTTC
CDR3aa: CATRPYRGVYGYTF

j_gene: TRBJ2-3
abundance: -
v_gene: TRBV6-4
d_gene: -
CDR3nt: TGTGCCAGCAGTCCCTTTGAGGGGGGCACAGATACGCAGTATTTT
CDR3aa: CASSPFEGGTDTQYF